The text below deals with one T cell receptor beta chain. Its antigen is as yet unknown. This record comes from a study of T cell responses to AZD1222 COVID-19 vaccine. The study's findings and limits: An increase in Spike-specific TCR breadth and depth was observed after two AZD1222 doses. Repertoire samples came only from after the peak T cell response.

Germline-derived CDR1 and CDR2 are DFQATT and SNEGSKA (reference sequence). Trimming pared 6 bases from V and 8 bases from J, leaving 13 bases between. The CDR3 extends over 11 amino acids. Only in-frame clones appear in the TCRdb table, and some are missing; sequencing was by immunoSEQ multiplex PCR. The sample lists 150,000 to 200,000 clones; around 92% were seen once. This rearrangement joins TRBV20-1 to TRBJ1-2; D uncertain. The input for sequencing was peripheral blood, taken on day 0 of AZD1222 vaccination. The clonotype comes from an adult in good health. The CDR3 DNA reads as TGCAGTGCGACGGGAACGAGCGGCTACACCTTC. This sequence encodes CSATGTSGYTF.